This T cell receptor (beta chain) was sequenced in a study of blood T cell repertoires in COVID-19. Across the whole study: Acute-phase and convalescent COVID-19 samples originated in the United States, Italy and Spain. The cDNA or gDNA used as material had been derived from T cells, B-cell-depleted T cells, or PBMCs.

Original processing methods: Quantification of nucleated cells was approximated via reference gene primer amplification. TCRdb's table, derived via immunoSEQ multiplex PCR, lists solely in-frame clones and lacks some. That table gives V, J and clone size, and the DNA gave D and trimming. The sample consists of almost 400,000 clones, over 75% of them appearing once. V shed 1 base and J shed 2 bases, with 12 bases lying between them. The CDR3 loop spans 15 amino acids. CDR1 is SNHLY and CDR2 is FYNNEI in the germline V gene. This clone was observed a handful of times. Participants were aged about 18 to 100 years from roughly 25 US areas.

The clonotype comes from a woman in her 30s with acute COVID-19. The chain has TRBV2 and TRBJ2-7, with D uncertain. Sequenced input: PBMCs or T cells enriched from blood (not recorded which). In nucleotides, the CDR3 is TGTGCCAGCAGTGAAGAGCACCCTGTAGCCTACGAGCAGTACTTC. Protein sequence: CASSEEHPVAYEQYF.